The clone carrying this TCR beta chain came up a few times. Antigen specificity is unknown. This CDR3 contains 14 residues. The V end was cut by 2 bases, the J end by 8 bases, with 15 bases between. Germline CDR1 SGHTS, CDR2 YDEGEE. The data were obtained in a study of T-cell memory formation after mild COVID-19. Findings and limits, study-wide: Detection of some responders pre-infection suggested pre-existing cross-reactive memory T cells participated.

TCR alpha and TCR beta cDNA libraries with sample barcodes and UMIs came from 5'RACE using constant-segment primers. TCRdb independently ran MiXCR on the 5' RACE reads; one entry per CDR3 protein. The sample records nearly 250,000 distinct CDR3 sequences, over 15% being singletons. The sample taken for sequencing was PBMCs or a T cell subset sorted from them (not recorded which). This chain links TRBV5-8 with TRBJ2-3, with a tentative D call TRBD2 (5 bases). This receptor was obtained from an adult woman who had mild COVID-19 (a few samples of this study predate the infection). Cell type and time point are not known. CDR3 loop: CASSFPTSRVTQYF. In DNA form, the CDR3 reads TGTGCCAGCAGCTTCCCCACTAGTCGGGTTACGCAGTATTTT.